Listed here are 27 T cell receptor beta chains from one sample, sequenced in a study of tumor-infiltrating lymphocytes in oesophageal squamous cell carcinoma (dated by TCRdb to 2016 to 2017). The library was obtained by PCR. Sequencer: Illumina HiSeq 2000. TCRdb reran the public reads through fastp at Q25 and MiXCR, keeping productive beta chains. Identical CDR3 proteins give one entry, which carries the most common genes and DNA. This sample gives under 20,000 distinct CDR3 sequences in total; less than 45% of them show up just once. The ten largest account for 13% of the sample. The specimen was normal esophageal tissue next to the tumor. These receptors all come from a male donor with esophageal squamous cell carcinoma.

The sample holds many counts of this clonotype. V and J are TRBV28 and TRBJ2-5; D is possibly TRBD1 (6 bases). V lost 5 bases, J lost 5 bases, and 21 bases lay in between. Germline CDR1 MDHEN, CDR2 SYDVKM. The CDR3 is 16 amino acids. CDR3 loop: CASSPTGTYNSETQYF. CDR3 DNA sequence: TGTGCCAGCAGTCCGACCGGGACATACAACTCCGAGACCCAGTACTTC.

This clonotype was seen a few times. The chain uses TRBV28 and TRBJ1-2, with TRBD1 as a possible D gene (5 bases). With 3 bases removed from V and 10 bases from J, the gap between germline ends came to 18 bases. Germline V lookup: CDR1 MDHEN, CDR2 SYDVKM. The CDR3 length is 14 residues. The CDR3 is CASSFPGVPRNYTF. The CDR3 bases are TGTGCCAGCAGTTTCCCGGGGGTCCCTAGAAACTACACCTTC.

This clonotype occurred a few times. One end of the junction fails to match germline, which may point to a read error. Here the CDR3 reads CASSFRQGRTGELYF. The CDR3 DNA reads as TGTGCCAGCAGTTTCAGGCAGGGAAGAACCGGGGAGCTGTACTTC. The chain couples TRBV6-1 to TRBJ2-3; D may correspond to TRBD1 or TRBD2 (5 bases each). The length of the CDR3 is 15 residues. Germline V lookup: CDR1 MNHNS, CDR2 SASEGT.

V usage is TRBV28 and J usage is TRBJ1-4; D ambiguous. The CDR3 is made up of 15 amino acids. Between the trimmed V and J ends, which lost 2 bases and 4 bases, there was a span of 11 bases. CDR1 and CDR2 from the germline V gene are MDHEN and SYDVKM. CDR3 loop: CASSLGESINEKLFF. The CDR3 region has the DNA TGTGCCAGCAGTTTAGGGGAGAGCATTAATGAAAAACTGTTTTTT.

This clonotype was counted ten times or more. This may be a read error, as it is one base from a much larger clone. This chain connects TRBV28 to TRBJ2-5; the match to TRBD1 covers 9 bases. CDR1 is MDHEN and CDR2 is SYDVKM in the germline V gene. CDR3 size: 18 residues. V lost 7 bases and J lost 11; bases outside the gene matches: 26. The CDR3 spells CASTPGQGFLAINNEQYF. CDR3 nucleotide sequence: TGTGCCAGCACCCCCGGACAGGGGTTTCTGGCTATAAACAATGAGCAGTACTTC.

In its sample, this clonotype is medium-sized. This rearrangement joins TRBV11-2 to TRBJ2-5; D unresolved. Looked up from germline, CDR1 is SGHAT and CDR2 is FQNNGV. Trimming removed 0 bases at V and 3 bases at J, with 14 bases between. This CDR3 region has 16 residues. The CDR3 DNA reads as TGTGCCAGCAGCTTAGAAGGTTTTGGTAGGGAAGAGACCCAGTACTTC. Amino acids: CASSLEGFGREETQYF.

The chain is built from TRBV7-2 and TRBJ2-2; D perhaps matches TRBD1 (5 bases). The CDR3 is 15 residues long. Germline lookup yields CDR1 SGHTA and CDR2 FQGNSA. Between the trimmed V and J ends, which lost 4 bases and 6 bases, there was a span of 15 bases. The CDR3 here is CASSSLQGSSGELFF. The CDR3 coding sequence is TGTGCCAGCAGCTCCTTGCAGGGTAGTTCCGGGGAGCTGTTTTTT.

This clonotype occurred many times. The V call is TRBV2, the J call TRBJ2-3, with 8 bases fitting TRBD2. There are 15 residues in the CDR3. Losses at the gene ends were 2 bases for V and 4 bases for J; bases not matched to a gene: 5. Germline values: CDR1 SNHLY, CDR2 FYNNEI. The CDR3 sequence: CASSERAGAPDTQYF. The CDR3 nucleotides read TGTGCCAGCAGTGAAAGAGCGGGAGCTCCAGATACGCAGTATTTT.

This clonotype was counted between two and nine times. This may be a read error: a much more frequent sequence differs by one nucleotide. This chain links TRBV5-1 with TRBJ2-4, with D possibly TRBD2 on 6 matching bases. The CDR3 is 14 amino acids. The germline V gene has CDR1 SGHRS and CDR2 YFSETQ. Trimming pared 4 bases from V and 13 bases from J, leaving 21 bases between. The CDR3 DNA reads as TGCGCCAGCAGCCGGGGACTGGGGTACAATGAGCAGTACTTC. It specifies CASSRGLGYNEQYF.

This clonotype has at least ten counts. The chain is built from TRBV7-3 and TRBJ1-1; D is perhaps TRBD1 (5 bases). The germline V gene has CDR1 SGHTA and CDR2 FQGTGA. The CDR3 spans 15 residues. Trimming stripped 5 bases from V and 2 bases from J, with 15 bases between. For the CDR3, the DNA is TGTGCCAGCAGCGCCCGAGAAAGGGGAAACACTGAAGCTTTCTTT. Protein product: CASSARERGNTEAFF.

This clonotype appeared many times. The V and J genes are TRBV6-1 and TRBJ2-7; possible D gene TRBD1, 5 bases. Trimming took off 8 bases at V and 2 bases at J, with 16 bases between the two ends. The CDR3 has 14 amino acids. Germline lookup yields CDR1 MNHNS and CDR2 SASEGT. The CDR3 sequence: CASRRTQDTYEQYF. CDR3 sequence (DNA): TGTGCCAGCCGGCGGACACAGGATACCTACGAGCAGTACTTC.

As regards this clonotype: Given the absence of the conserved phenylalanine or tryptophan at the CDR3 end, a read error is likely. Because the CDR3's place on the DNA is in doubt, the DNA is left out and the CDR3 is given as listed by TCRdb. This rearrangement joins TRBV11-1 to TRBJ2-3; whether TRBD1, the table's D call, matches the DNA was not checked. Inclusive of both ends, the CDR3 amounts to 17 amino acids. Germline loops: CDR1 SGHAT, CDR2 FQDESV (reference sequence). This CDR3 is CASSPGQTGIDEQYFGP.

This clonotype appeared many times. The CDR3 reads CASSSRQLDTQYF. CDR3 in DNA: TGCGCCAGCAGCTCTAGACAGCTAGATACGCAGTATTTT. The rearrangement joins TRBV5-1 to TRBJ2-3; maybe TRBD1 (5 bases). The CDR3 runs to 13 residues. Trimming removed 3 bases from V and 5 bases from J, with 10 bases in between. Germline CDR1 reads SGHRS; CDR2 reads YFSETQ.

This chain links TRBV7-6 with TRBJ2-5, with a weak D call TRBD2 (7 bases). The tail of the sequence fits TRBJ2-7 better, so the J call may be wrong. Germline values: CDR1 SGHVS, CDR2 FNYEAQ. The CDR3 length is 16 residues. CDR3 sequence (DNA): TGTGCCAGCCGCTCCCCCCTAGCGGAGGGGGCCTACGAGCAGTACTTC. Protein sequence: CASRSPLAEGAYEQYF.

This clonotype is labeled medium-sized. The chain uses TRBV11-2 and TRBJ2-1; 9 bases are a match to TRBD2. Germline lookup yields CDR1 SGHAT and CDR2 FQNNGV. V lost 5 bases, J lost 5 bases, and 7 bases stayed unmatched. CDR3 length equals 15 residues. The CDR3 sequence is CASSPLAGRNNEQFF. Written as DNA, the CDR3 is TGTGCCAGCAGCCCGCTAGCGGGGCGGAACAATGAGCAGTTCTTC.

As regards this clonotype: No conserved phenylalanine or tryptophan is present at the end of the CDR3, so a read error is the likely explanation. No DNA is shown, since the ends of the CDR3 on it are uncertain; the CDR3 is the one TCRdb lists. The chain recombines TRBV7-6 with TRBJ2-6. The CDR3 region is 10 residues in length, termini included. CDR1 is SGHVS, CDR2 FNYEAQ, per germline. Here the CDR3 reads CASSSFRRTS.

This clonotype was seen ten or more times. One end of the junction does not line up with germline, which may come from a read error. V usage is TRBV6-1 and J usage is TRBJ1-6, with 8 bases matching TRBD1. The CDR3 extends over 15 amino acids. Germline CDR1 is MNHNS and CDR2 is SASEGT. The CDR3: CASRGPGQDNSPLHF. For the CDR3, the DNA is TGTGCCAGCAGGGGGCCGGGACAGGATAATTCACCCCTCCACTTC.

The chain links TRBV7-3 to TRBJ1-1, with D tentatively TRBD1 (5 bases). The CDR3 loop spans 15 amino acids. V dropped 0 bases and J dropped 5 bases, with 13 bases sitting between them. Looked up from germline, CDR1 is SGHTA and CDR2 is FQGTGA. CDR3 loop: CASSLTGVRNTEAFF. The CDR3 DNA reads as TGTGCCAGCAGCTTAACAGGGGTTCGGAATACTGAAGCTTTCTTT. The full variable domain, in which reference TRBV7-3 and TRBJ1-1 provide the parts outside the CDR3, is GAGVSQTPSNKVTEKGKYVELRCDPISGHTALYWYRQSLGQGPEFLIYFQGTGAADDSGLPNDRFFAVRPEGSVSTLKIQRTERGDSAVYLCASSLTGVRNTEAFFGQGTRLTVV.

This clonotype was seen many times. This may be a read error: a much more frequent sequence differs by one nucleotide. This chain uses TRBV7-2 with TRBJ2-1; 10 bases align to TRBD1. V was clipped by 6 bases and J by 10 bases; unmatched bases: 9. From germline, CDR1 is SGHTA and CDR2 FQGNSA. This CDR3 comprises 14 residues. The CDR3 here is CASRSRDRGGEQFF. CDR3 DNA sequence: TGTGCCAGCAGGAGTCGGGACAGGGGTGGCGAGCAGTTCTTC.

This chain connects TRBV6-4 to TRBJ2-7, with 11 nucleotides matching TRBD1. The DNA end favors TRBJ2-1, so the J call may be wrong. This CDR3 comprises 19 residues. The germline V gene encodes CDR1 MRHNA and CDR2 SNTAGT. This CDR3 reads CASSDSGDRGSRGYNEQFF. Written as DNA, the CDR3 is TGTGCCAGCAGTGACTCAGGGGACAGGGGGTCCCGGGGATACAATGAGCAGTTCTTC.

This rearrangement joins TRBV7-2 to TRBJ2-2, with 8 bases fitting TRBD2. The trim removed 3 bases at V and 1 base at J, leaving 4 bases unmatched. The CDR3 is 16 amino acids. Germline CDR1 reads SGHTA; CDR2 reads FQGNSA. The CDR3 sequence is CASSFGLAGNTGELFF. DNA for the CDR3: TGTGCCAGCAGCTTTGGCCTAGCGGGGAACACCGGGGAGCTGTTTTTT.

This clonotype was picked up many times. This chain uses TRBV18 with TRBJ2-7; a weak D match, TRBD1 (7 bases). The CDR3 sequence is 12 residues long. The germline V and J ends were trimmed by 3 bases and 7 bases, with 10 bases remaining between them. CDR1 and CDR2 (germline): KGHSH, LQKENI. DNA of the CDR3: TGTGCCAGCTCACCGCCAGGGGGGGAGCAGTACTTC. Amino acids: CASSPPGGEQYF.

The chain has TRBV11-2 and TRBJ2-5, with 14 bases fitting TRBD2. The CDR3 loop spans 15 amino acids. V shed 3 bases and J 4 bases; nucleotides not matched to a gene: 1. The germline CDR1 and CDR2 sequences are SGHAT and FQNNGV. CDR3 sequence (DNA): TGTGCCAGCAGCTTTGGGACTAGCGGGAGAGAGACCCAGTACTTC. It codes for CASSFGTSGRETQYF.

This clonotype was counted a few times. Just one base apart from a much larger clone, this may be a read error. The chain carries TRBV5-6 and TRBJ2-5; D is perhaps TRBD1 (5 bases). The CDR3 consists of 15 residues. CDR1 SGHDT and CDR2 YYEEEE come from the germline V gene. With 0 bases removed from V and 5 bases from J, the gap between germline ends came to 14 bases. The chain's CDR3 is CASSLAGRVMETQYF. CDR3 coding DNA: TGTGCCAGCAGCTTGGCCGGCAGGGTGATGGAGACCCAGTACTTC.

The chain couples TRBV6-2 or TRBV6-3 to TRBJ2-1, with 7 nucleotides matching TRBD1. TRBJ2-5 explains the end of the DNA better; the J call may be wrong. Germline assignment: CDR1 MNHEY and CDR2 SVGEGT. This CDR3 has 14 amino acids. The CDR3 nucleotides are TGTGCCAGCAGACCGGGACAGAATCAAGAGACCCAGTACTTC. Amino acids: CASRPGQNQETQYF.

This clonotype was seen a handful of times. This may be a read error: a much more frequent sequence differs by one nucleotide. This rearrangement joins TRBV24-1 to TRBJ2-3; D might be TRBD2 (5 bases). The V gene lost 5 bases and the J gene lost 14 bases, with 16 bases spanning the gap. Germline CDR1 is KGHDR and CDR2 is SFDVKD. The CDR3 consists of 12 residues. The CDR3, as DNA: TGTGCCACCAGTGCCGCTAACGGGGAGCTGTATTTT. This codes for CATSAANGELYF.

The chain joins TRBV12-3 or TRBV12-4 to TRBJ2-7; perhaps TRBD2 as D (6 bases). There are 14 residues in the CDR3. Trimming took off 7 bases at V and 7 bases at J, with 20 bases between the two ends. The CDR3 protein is CASNRDSLFNEQYF. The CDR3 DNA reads TGTGCCAGCAACCGGGACTCCCTATTCAATGAGCAGTACTTC.